This T cell receptor beta chain stems from a study of T-cell reconstitution after alpha-beta-depleted transplantation in children. Study-level results: Reported findings indicate that, about two months after transplant, alpha-beta T cells came from several hundred expanded clones, which were derived from non-depleted graft cells. Where some patients showed high TCRbeta diversity at day 60, it came from recipient T cells and thymic progenitors that had survived.

About this clonotype: What it binds is not known.

Construction of the TCRbeta library involved unique molecular identifiers. TCRdb independently ran MiXCR on the PCR reads; one entry per CDR3 protein. Of approximately 200,000 distinct CDR3 sequences listed, 5.5% to 7% are singletons. Looked up from germline, CDR1 is LNHNV and CDR2 is YYDKDF (reference sequence). The length of the CDR3 is 15 residues. V lost 0 bases and J 2 bases, leaving 10 bases between the germline ends. The rearrangement uses TRBV15 and TRBJ2-5; D gene ambiguous. The receptor comes from a girl under three years old with combined immunodeficiency, due to receive a stem cell transplant. The specimen was PBMCs, collected before TCRalphabeta/CD19-depleted stem cell transplant. CDR3 DNA sequence: TGTGCCACCAGCAGAGATCCCCAACCTCAAGAGACCCAGTACTTC. Translated: CATSRDPQPQETQYF.